What follows is one T cell receptor beta chain and its context. This entry is derived from a study of OX40 agonist ivuxolimab in advanced cancers. Germline V gene lookup returns CDR1 MDHEN and CDR2 SYDVKM. The CDR3 totals 16 residues. The V and J ends lost 5 bases and 4 bases respectively, with 17 bases between them. TCRdb's copy holds only in-frame clones and misses some; the assay was immunoSEQ multiplex PCR. Among 65,000 to 70,000 clones listed, 75% to 90% were seen once. V gene TRBV28 combines with J gene TRBJ2-2; possible D gene TRBD2, 7 bases. This TCR derives from an adult with an advanced solid tumor such as melanoma, head and neck, liver or kidney cancer. The sequenced sample was CD4+ or CD8+ T cells sorted from blood, obtained in a trial of the OX40 agonist ivuxolimab. The CDR3 coding sequence is TGTGCCAGCAGTCCTCTCAGGGGAGGGGGCACCGGGGAGCTGTTTTTT. It yields the protein CASSPLRGGGTGELFF.